Listed below are T cell receptor beta chains from one sample, sequenced in a study of T cells expressing NK-cell markers. TCRdb reprocessed the 5' RACE reads and reports one entry per CDR3 protein, with no DNA. Across fewer than 400,000 distinct CDR3 sequences, the top ten clones capture roughly 5.2% of the sample. The source material was blood T cells: a sorted CD56 or NKG2C T cell subset, CD4+ or CD8+ T cells, or bulk PBMC T cells (not recorded which). These receptors all stem from a man aged 18-70 years in good health. Each CDR3 is given with its conserved first and last residue.

j_call v_call cdr3_length cdr3_aa
TRBJ2-3 TRBV28 15 CASSIGGATTDTQYF
TRBJ2-1 TRBV7-2 16 CASSLNRLGLAGGWFF
TRBJ2-3 TRBV20-1 18 CSARVGLAGGRGADTQYF
TRBJ1-5 TRBV18 16 CASSPSGGAPNQPQHF
TRBJ2-7 TRBV6-5 14 CASSYSDTVYEQYF
TRBJ2-3 TRBV5-6 17 CASSLRASRGSTDTQYF
TRBJ1-5 TRBV4-2 16 CASSLGRGQTNQPQHF
TRBJ2-3 TRBV5-4 12 CASSSGQDTQYF
TRBJ1-4 TRBV5-1 16 CASSRDPGQSNEKLFF
TRBJ2-4 TRBV6-5 17 CASSYHRTPGAKNIQYF
TRBJ1-1 TRBV20-1 13 CSDGPWEDTEAFF
TRBJ2-5 TRBV7-2 16 CASSLNERGVVETQYF
TRBJ2-2 TRBV2 14 CASVGLVRTGELFF
TRBJ2-1 TRBV7-9 15 CASRYSGKTDNEQFF
TRBJ1-6 TRBV6-5 18 CASSYSPTGSSYNSPLHF
TRBJ2-7 TRBV7-8 14 CASSLSWSTGEQYF
TRBJ2-7 TRBV6-2/TRBV6-3 15 CASSSETSGSYEQYF
TRBJ2-1 TRBV6-5 17 CASSYSSTGTRLNEQFF
TRBJ1-1 TRBV27 16 CASSSADRGRGRKAFF
TRBJ1-2 TRBV7-9 12 CASEGDGFGYTF
TRBJ1-2 TRBV12-3/TRBV12-4 15 CASSAGTGYDYGYTF
TRBJ2-1 TRBV19 16 CASSRPQGIGYNEQFF
TRBJ2-5 TRBV20-1 13 CSARVLSGETQYF
TRBJ1-3 TRBV6-1 14 CASKEAFSGNTIYF
TRBJ2-7 TRBV6-1 13 CASSELERSEQYF
TRBJ2-1 TRBV9 15 CASSVEGGTRNEQFF
TRBJ1-1 TRBV18 12 CASSPWRDEAFF
TRBJ2-7 TRBV10-3 13 CATWGISRGEQYF
TRBJ2-7 TRBV4-1 16 CASSLRLAGDSYEQYF
TRBJ1-3 TRBV7-6 17 CASSSAGRGASGNTIYF
TRBJ2-7 TRBV2 16 CASSVSLDRHSYEQYF
TRBJ2-1 TRBV15 19 CATSLAGGFLSSSYNEQFF
TRBJ2-7 TRBV5-4 15 CASSLGGQGGHEQYF
TRBJ2-4 TRBV28 18 CASTSHRAQPLAKNIQYF
TRBJ1-5 TRBV20-1 14 CSARGGGEYQPQHF
TRBJ2-7 TRBV29-1 11 CSARSQNEQYF
TRBJ2-1 TRBV28 19 CASRTRTSGGARLSNEQFF
TRBJ1-2 TRBV10-3 14 CAISEMDPWEGYTF
TRBJ1-4 TRBV3-1 17 CASSQDRPGLGNEKLFF
TRBJ2-1 TRBV20-1 15 CSARTQTGAYNEQFF
TRBJ2-1 TRBV9 14 CASSYGTVNNEQFF
TRBJ2-7 TRBV2 12 CASIGQSYEQYF
TRBJ2-7 TRBV18 15 CASSPSDGGLFEQYF
TRBJ1-2 TRBV12-3/TRBV12-4 13 CASSRGTGGDYTF
TRBJ2-4 TRBV20-1 13 CSARVGAEYIQYF